This T cell receptor (beta chain) was captured by sequencing in a study of PD-1 blockade in mismatch repair-deficient tumors. Overall study: Enrolled 2013-2016, patients had progressing, pretreated mismatch repair-deficient cancers of approximately 13 types.

Findings of the study overall: Tumor-resident clones, often absent from pretreatment blood, expanded after pembrolizumab and then contracted.

This CDR3 has 16 amino acids. Looked up from germline, CDR1 is SGHVS and CDR2 is FNYEAQ. V dropped 5 bases and J dropped 4 bases, with 15 bases sitting between them. In the case of this clone: Its antigen is as yet unknown.

The method was immunoSEQ multiplex PCR; TCRdb's version includes in-frame clones alone and lacks a portion of them. The sample lists some 120,000 clones; 65% to 80% were seen once. TCR sequencing covered three patients who responded to pembrolizumab. V gene TRBV7-6 combines with J gene TRBJ2-6, with D uncertain. Sequencing used peripheral blood, obtained about 60 weeks after starting pembrolizumab. This receptor was obtained from an adult with mismatch repair-deficient cancer. CDR3 sequence: CASSNQLSRGANVLTF. The CDR3 region has the DNA TGTGCCAGCAGCAATCAACTATCGAGGGGGGCCAACGTCCTGACTTTC.